This entry lists 25 T cell receptor beta chains sequenced from one sample in a study of OX40 agonist ivuxolimab in advanced cancers. Generated by immunoSEQ multiplex PCR, the TCRdb table keeps only in-frame clones and is missing some. This sample has approximately 74,000 clones; nearly 90% occur once, and the top ten carry about 10%. The sequenced sample was CD4+ or CD8+ T cells sorted from blood, obtained in a trial of the OX40 agonist ivuxolimab. The receptors shown here come from an adult with an advanced solid tumor such as melanoma, head and neck, liver or kidney cancer.

The CDR3 DNA is TGTGCCAGCAGTTTAAACTCACGAAGGGATCAGCCCCAGCATTTT. Residues: CASSLNSRRDQPQHF. The V call is TRBV28, the J call TRBJ1-5; D gene ambiguous. Between the trimmed V and J ends, which lost 2 bases and 5 bases, there was a span of 13 bases. Germline-derived CDR1 and CDR2 are MDHEN and SYDVKM. The CDR3 is made up of 15 amino acids. The complete variable domain, with remaining parts taken from reference TRBV28 and TRBJ1-5, reads DVKVTQSSRYLVKRTGEKVFLECVQDMDHENMFWYRQDPGLGLRLIYFSYDVKMKEKGDIPEGYSVSREKKERFSLILESASTNQTSMYLCASSLNSRRDQPQHFGDGTRLSIL.

The sample holds a few counts of this clone. This chain links TRBV5-4 with TRBJ2-5, with D possibly matching TRBD2 (6 bases). With 3 bases removed from V and 4 bases from J, the gap between germline ends came to 22 bases. Germline CDR1 is SGHNT and CDR2 is YYREEE (reference sequence). The CDR3 extends over 17 amino acids. The CDR3 here is CASSSGLVRVGGETQYF. CDR3 nucleotide sequence: TGTGCCAGCAGCTCCGGGCTTGTACGGGTGGGGGGAGAGACCCAGTACTTC. The entire variable domain, with the rest obtained from reference TRBV5-4 and TRBJ2-5, is as follows: ETGVTQSPTHLIKTRGQQVTLRCSSQSGHNTVSWYQQALGQGPQFIFQYYREEENGRGNFPPRFSGLQFPNYSSELNVNALELDDSALYLCASSSGLVRVGGETQYFGPGTRLLVL.

This clone is judged medium-sized (0.01 to 0.1%). The genes are TRBV4-2 and TRBJ2-3; 7 bases match TRBD2. Germline trimming cut 0 bases from V and 2 bases from J; bases unmatched to any gene: 17. This CDR3 has 20 residues. CDR1 and CDR2 from the germline V gene are LGHNA and YNFKEQ. The CDR3: CASSQDGEGLRGLHTDTQYF. The CDR3 DNA reads TGTGCCAGCAGCCAAGATGGGGAGGGGCTTCGAGGACTACACACAGATACGCAGTATTTT.

This chain links TRBV19 with TRBJ2-1; 12 positions match TRBD2. The CDR3 covers 15 residues. Germline assignment: CDR1 LNHDA and CDR2 SQIVND (reference sequence). Trimming took 5 bases from V and 10 from J; bases not matched to a gene: 9. The CDR3 DNA reads TGTGCCAGTAGTTCACTAGCGGGAGGTTCACGGGAGCAGTTCTTC. This encodes CASSSLAGGSREQFF.

This chain connects TRBV7-2 to TRBJ1-2, with 10 bases matching TRBD1. V dropped 5 bases and J dropped 6; count of bases not matched to a gene: 6. CDR3 length: 14 residues. Germline CDR1 SGHTA, CDR2 FQGNSA. In nucleotides, the CDR3 is TGTGCCAGCAGCCCCACGACAGGGGGCGATGGCTACACCTTC. Translated, it gives CASSPTTGGDGYTF.

This clone appeared once. The chain carries TRBV11-3 and TRBJ1-4; no reliable D call. CDR3 length: 11 amino acids. Germline lookup yields CDR1 SGHNT and CDR2 YENEEA. V was clipped by 5 bases and J by 5 bases, with 3 bases between them. The CDR3 spells CASSKNEKLFF. The CDR3 DNA reads as TGTGCCAGCAGCAAAAATGAAAAACTGTTTTTT.

This chain joins TRBV7-2 and TRBJ2-1, with 12 bases aligning to TRBD2. The CDR3 has 15 residues. J gave up 6 bases and V 6 bases, and 6 bases lay outside the gene matches. Germline V gives CDR1 SGHTA, CDR2 FQGNSA. The CDR3 loop reads CASSLTSGGPNEQFF. The CDR3 nucleotides are TGTGCCAGCAGTCTGACTAGCGGGGGACCCAATGAGCAGTTCTTC.

This rearrangement joins TRBV15 to TRBJ2-1, with D perhaps matching TRBD2 (5 bases). V was trimmed by 2 bases and J by 9 bases, leaving 8 bases between them. Per germline, CDR1 LNHNV and CDR2 YYDKDF (reference sequence). The CDR3 is 12 residues long. For the CDR3, the DNA is TGTGCCACCAGCAGACCCGGGATTGAGCAGTTCTTC. Amino acid sequence: CATSRPGIEQFF. Full variable domain (remainder filled in from reference TRBV15 and TRBJ2-1): DAMVIQNPRYQVTQFGKPVTLSCSQTLNHNVMYWYQQKSSQAPKLLFHYYDKDFNNEADTPDNFQSRRPNTSFCFLDIRSPGLGDTAMYLCATSRPGIEQFFGPGTRLTVL.

The rearrangement links TRBV9 to TRBJ2-1; the match to TRBD2 covers 11 bases. Germline-derived CDR1 and CDR2 are SGDLS and YYNGEE. V shed 6 bases and J 10 bases; nucleotides not matched to a gene: 6. The CDR3 has 13 residues. This CDR3 is CASTSLAGEEQFF. As DNA, the CDR3 is TGTGCCAGCACATCACTAGCGGGAGAAGAGCAGTTCTTC.

A few counts support this clone. The chain couples TRBV7-2 to TRBJ2-1, with D possibly matching TRBD2 (6 bases). CDR3 length: 14 amino acids. The V end lost 5 bases, the J end lost 8 bases, and 16 bases lay between the germline ends. Germline loops: CDR1 SGHTA, CDR2 FQGNSA. The CDR3 here is CASSPRGTGDEQFF. The CDR3 DNA reads TGTGCCAGCAGCCCCCGGGGGACGGGCGATGAGCAGTTCTTC.

This clone has a handful of counts. The chain has TRBV20-1 and TRBJ2-7; D tentatively reads TRBD1 or TRBD2 (5 bases each). CDR3 length: 11 residues. The V and J ends lost 5 bases and 2 bases respectively, with 7 bases between them. Germline lookup yields CDR1 DFQATT and CDR2 SNEGSKA (reference sequence). CDR3 region: CSASGPYEQYF. The CDR3 nucleotides are TGCAGTGCTTCGGGACCCTACGAGCAGTACTTC.

With regard to this clone: At one end the junction does not follow the germline gene, possibly because of a read error. The chain employs TRBV4-2 and TRBJ2-5; D gene ambiguous. Germline loops: CDR1 LGHNA, CDR2 YNFKEQ. The CDR3 extends over 13 amino acids. The CDR3 protein is CASSQPPQGTQYF. In DNA form, the CDR3 reads TGTGCCAGCAGCCAACCTCCCCAAGGGACCCAGTACTTC.

This rearrangement joins TRBV5-1 to TRBJ2-5; 7 bases fit TRBD1. Germline V gene lookup returns CDR1 SGHRS and CDR2 YFSETQ. CDR3 length equals 15 residues. V was pared by 0 bases and J by 0 bases, with 2 bases of the junction left unmatched. The CDR3 loop is CASSLVQGDQETQYF. The CDR3 bases are TGCGCCAGCAGCTTGGTTCAGGGGGACCAAGAGACCCAGTACTTC.

The chain employs TRBV14 and TRBJ2-5; D may match TRBD1 or TRBD2 (5 bases each). Per germline, CDR1 SGHDN and CDR2 FVKESK. The CDR3 spans 13 residues. CDR3 sequence (DNA): TGTTGCGAGGGGTTCGGAGGTGAAGAGACCCAGTACTTC. Protein sequence: CCEGFGGEETQYF.

The chain couples TRBV10-3 to TRBJ2-3, with TRBD2 as a possible D gene (5 bases). Germline CDR1 is ENHRY and CDR2 is SYGVKD. The CDR3 has 14 residues. Trimming stripped 6 bases from V and 4 bases from J, with 14 bases between. This chain's CDR3 is CAISPGVDADTQYF. As DNA, the CDR3 is TGTGCCATCAGCCCCGGGGTGGATGCAGATACGCAGTATTTT.

The chain uses TRBV20-1 and TRBJ2-5, with D uncertain. The CDR3 length is 11 residues. Germline V CDR1 and CDR2: DFQATT, SNEGSKA (reference sequence). Trimming removed 7 bases from V and 4 bases from J, with 10 bases in between. The CDR3 sequence is CSVAGSETQYF. Written as DNA, the CDR3 is TGCAGTGTGGCAGGATCAGAGACCCAGTACTTC.

The chain employs TRBV10-2 and TRBJ2-3; TRBD2 matches at 8 bases. Trimming took 6 bases from V and 5 from J; bases not matched to a gene: 7. Per the germline V gene, CDR1 is WSHSY and CDR2 is SAAADI. This CDR3 comprises 14 residues. The CDR3: CASRAAGVKDTQYF. CDR3 in DNA: TGCGCCAGCAGGGCAGCGGGAGTAAAAGATACGCAGTATTTT.

The CDR3 DNA sequence: TGTGCCAGCAGTTCCTCACTAGCGGGCGAGCAGTACTTC. This gives the protein CASSSSLAGEQYF. J is TRBJ2-7 and V is TRBV6-6; 9 positions agree with TRBD2. The trim removed 4 bases at V and 6 bases at J, leaving 4 bases unmatched. This CDR3 spans 13 amino acids. Germline V gene sequence: CDR1 MNHNY, CDR2 SVGAGI (reference sequence).

V usage is TRBV4-1 and J usage is TRBJ2-3; 8 positions agree with TRBD2. This CDR3 has 16 amino acids. Losses at the gene ends were 3 bases for V and 4 bases for J; bases not matched to a gene: 9. From germline, CDR1 is MGHRA and CDR2 YSYEKL. Here the CDR3 DNA reads TGCGCCAGCAGCCACGGCGGACTAGCTTCGGCAGATACGCAGTATTTT. Translated, it gives CASSHGGLASADTQYF.

The chain recombines TRBV28 with TRBJ1-2; D gene uncertain. V lost 6 bases, J lost 2 bases, and 13 bases lay in between. The CDR3 runs 14 residues. The germline CDR1 and CDR2 sequences are MDHEN and SYDVKM. The CDR3 spells CASSDGPINYGYTF. The DNA for the CDR3 is TGTGCCAGCAGCGATGGACCGATAAACTATGGCTACACCTTC.

The rearrangement links TRBV5-1 to TRBJ1-5; 9 bases are a match to TRBD1. Trimming cost V 0 bases and J 9 bases; bases outside gene matches: 4. Germline loops: CDR1 SGHRS, CDR2 YFSETQ. There are 14 residues in the CDR3. In DNA form, the CDR3 reads TGCGCCAGCAGCTTGGGGGACAGGGTAGGGCCCCAGCATTTT. Its translation: CASSLGDRVGPQHF. Looking up the rest from reference TRBV5-1 and TRBJ1-5 gives the full variable domain: KAGVTQTPRYLIKTRGQQVTLSCSPISGHRSVSWYQQTPGQGLQFLFEYFSETQRNKGNFPGRFSGRQFSNSRSEMNVSTLELGDSALYLCASSLGDRVGPQHFGDGTRLSIL.

V usage is TRBV7-3 and J usage is TRBJ2-4, with D perhaps matching TRBD1 or TRBD2 (7 bases each). The CDR3 has 16 amino acids. Trimming stripped 2 bases from V and 7 bases from J, with 18 bases between. The germline CDR1 and CDR2 sequences are SGHTA and FQGTGA. Here the CDR3 reads CASSLLGGGSFNIQYF. DNA for the CDR3: TGTGCCAGCAGCTTATTAGGGGGCGGGAGTTTTAACATTCAGTACTTC.

The chain couples TRBV18 to TRBJ2-5; 7 bases line up with TRBD1. Germline assignment: CDR1 KGHSH and CDR2 LQKENI. The CDR3 length is 15 residues. V shed 6 bases and J 1 base; nucleotides not matched to a gene: 8. This CDR3 is CASSFIPGGQETQYF. CDR3 nucleotides: TGTGCCAGCTCCTTTATCCCAGGGGGCCAAGAGACCCAGTACTTC.

The V and J genes are TRBV4-2 and TRBJ2-3, with 7 bases lining up with TRBD2. CDR1 is LGHNA and CDR2 is YNFKEQ in the germline V gene. V gave up 2 bases and J gave up 4 bases; unmatched junction bases: 12. CDR3 length equals 17 residues. The CDR3 region has the DNA TGTGCCAGCAGCCAAACCTCGGCGGGGGTCCTCGCAGATACGCAGTATTTT. Its translation is CASSQTSAGVLADTQYF.

J is TRBJ1-5 and V is TRBV5-1; 9 bases are a match to TRBD1. Germline loops: CDR1 SGHRS, CDR2 YFSETQ. After removal of 4 bases from V and 4 bases from J, the junction contained 6 bases not matched to a gene. This CDR3 region has 15 residues. In DNA, the CDR3 is TGCGCCAGCAGCCTGGGGGACAGGGAGAATCAGCCCCAGCATTTT. This gives the protein CASSLGDRENQPQHF.